Below are 32 T cell receptor beta chains sequenced from a single sample in a study of vaccination and CD4 T cells after COVID-19. Treatment: approximately 10-day PBMC culture with coronavirus spike peptide pools or control peptides (ViraFEST assay). Sequence data for DNA of cultured CD4+ T cells were generated by the Oncomine TCR Beta short-read assay. Using its own MiXCR run on the PCR reads, TCRdb lists one record per CDR3 protein. The table includes 10,000 to 15,000 distinct CDR3 sequences, less than 65% detected once. For these receptors, no antigen is known. The sample comprised CD4+ T cells from blood, cultured in vitro. All receptors derive from a human donor who had recovered from COVID-19.

The V call is TRBV6-1, the J call TRBJ2-7; 8 bases agree with TRBD2. Unmatched junction bases numbered 13, after V lost 6 bases and J lost 0 bases. The germline V gene encodes CDR1 MNHNS and CDR2 SASEGT. This CDR3 contains 17 residues. This CDR3 reads CASSAISTSDSSYEQYF. CDR3 DNA sequence: TGTGCCAGCAGCGCCATCTCGACTAGCGACAGCTCCTACGAGCAGTACTTC.

V and J are TRBV2 and TRBJ2-1; TRBD2 aligns across 14 bases. J gave up 6 bases and V 4 bases, and 2 bases lay outside the gene matches. This CDR3 comprises 15 residues. Germline CDR1 reads SNHLY; CDR2 reads FYNNEI. The CDR3 region has the DNA TGTGCCAGCAGTGGGGGGACTAGCGGGAGCAATGAGCAGTTCTTC. Amino acid sequence: CASSGGTSGSNEQFF.

The V and J genes are TRBV10-3 and TRBJ2-2, with TRBD1 identical over 9 bases. The germline V gene encodes CDR1 ENHRY and CDR2 SYGVKD. V lost 10 bases and J lost 5; bases outside the gene matches: 5. The CDR3 runs 13 residues. The CDR3 coding sequence is TGTGCCACACGGACAGGGGAAACCGGGGAGCTGTTTTTT. Protein: CATRTGETGELFF.

The chain links TRBV27 to TRBJ1-2; no clear D. Germline V gene sequence: CDR1 MNHEY, CDR2 SMNVEV (reference sequence). CDR3 length equals 13 residues. Trimming stripped 6 bases from V and 4 bases from J, with 12 bases between. In DNA, the CDR3 is TGTGCCAGCAGCCCGCGGGGTTTCTATGGCTACACCTTC. Residues: CASSPRGFYGYTF.

The rearrangement uses TRBV7-9 and TRBJ2-7, with a tentative D call TRBD1 (5 bases). From germline, CDR1 is SEHNR and CDR2 FQNEAQ (reference sequence). Trimming took off 8 bases at V and 0 bases at J, with 8 bases between the two ends. The CDR3 is 12 residues long. In nucleotides, the CDR3 is TGTGCCAGCGGTGACAGCTCCTACGAGCAGTACTTC. This sequence encodes CASGDSSYEQYF.

The chain links TRBV6-1 to TRBJ1-2, with 7 bases identical to TRBD1. Germline loops: CDR1 MNHNS, CDR2 SASEGT. The CDR3 extends over 13 amino acids. J gave up 4 bases and V 5 bases, and 4 bases lay outside the gene matches. The CDR3, as DNA: TGTGCCAGCAGTAGGACAGGCCTCTATGGCTACACCTTC. Its protein is CASSRTGLYGYTF.

This sequence joins TRBV27 and TRBJ2-1; 8 nucleotides align to TRBD1. Germline V gene sequence: CDR1 MNHEY, CDR2 SMNVEV (reference sequence). This CDR3 contains 15 residues. After removal of 6 bases from V and 3 bases from J, the junction contained 7 bases not matched to a gene. The CDR3 bases are TGTGCCAGCAGACCAGGACAGGGAGGCTACAATGAGCAGTTCTTC. Its translation: CASRPGQGGYNEQFF.

This sequence joins TRBV29-1 and TRBJ1-4; D remains ambiguous. Trimming shortened V by 6 bases and J by 10 bases, and 15 bases separated the two germline ends. Germline assignment: CDR1 SQVTM and CDR2 ANQGSEA. The length of the CDR3 is 12 residues. CDR3 protein: CSVWTSDGKLFF. CDR3 coding DNA: TGCAGCGTATGGACCTCGGATGGAAAACTGTTTTTT.

The rearrangement uses TRBV6-4 and TRBJ2-7; D gene uncertain. The CDR3 is 13 amino acids. In germline, CDR1 is MRHNA, CDR2 SNTAGT. V dropped 7 bases and J dropped 1 base, with 11 bases sitting between them. CDR3 amino acids: CASKKDYSYEQYF. The CDR3 nucleotides are TGTGCCAGCAAGAAGGATTATTCCTACGAGCAGTACTTC.

The chain combines TRBV6-1 with TRBJ1-6, with 7 bases fitting TRBD1. Unmatched junction bases numbered 12, after V lost 6 bases and J lost 10 bases. From germline, CDR1 is MNHNS and CDR2 SASEGT. The CDR3 is 15 amino acids. CDR3 sequence: CASSPRSDRRSPLHF. DNA of the CDR3: TGTGCCAGCAGCCCAAGATCGGACAGGAGGTCACCCCTCCACTTT.

The chain recombines TRBV7-8 with TRBJ1-5; D not certain. Trimming left V 5 bases short and J 0 bases short, with 8 bases between. The length of the CDR3 is 14 residues. Germline lookup yields CDR1 SGHVS and CDR2 FQNEAQ. CDR3 sequence: CASSLVYSNQPQHF. Written as DNA, the CDR3 is TGTGCCAGCAGCCTAGTCTATAGCAATCAGCCCCAGCATTTT.

The chain combines TRBV7-8 with TRBJ2-3, with D perhaps matching TRBD2 (5 bases). Deletions cut 7 bases from V and 0 bases from J, with 14 bases between. Per the germline V gene, CDR1 is SGHVS and CDR2 is FQNEAQ. The CDR3 extends over 15 amino acids. DNA of the CDR3: TGTGCCAGCATCTCGGAGCGGACTAGCACAGATACGCAGTATTTT. This gives the protein CASISERTSTDTQYF. The variable domain in full, with the rest retrieved from reference TRBV7-8 and TRBJ2-3, is GAGVSQSPRYKVAKRGQDVALRCDPISGHVSLFWYQQALGQGPEFLTYFQNEAQLDKSGLPSDRFFAERPEGSVSTLKIQRTQQEDSAVYLCASISERTSTDTQYFGPGTRLTVL.

This clonotype was recorded once. This chain uses TRBV6-4 with TRBJ2-3, with TRBD1 matching 7 bases. Germline V gene data show CDR1 as MRHNA and CDR2 as SNTAGT. CDR3 size: 14 residues. The junction had 1 base not matched to a gene; V was cut back by 0 bases and J by 4 bases. The CDR3, as DNA: TGTGCCAGCAGTGACTCGACAGGGCCAGATACGCAGTATTTT. Its translation is CASSDSTGPDTQYF.

The J gene is TRBJ2-7, the V gene TRBV7-9, with no clear D. Trimming took off 0 bases at V and 6 bases at J, with 9 bases between the two ends. CDR3 size: 13 residues. The germline V gene encodes CDR1 SEHNR and CDR2 FQNEAQ (reference sequence). CDR3: CASSLADQTEQYF. The CDR3 region has the DNA TGTGCCAGCAGCTTAGCGGATCAAACCGAGCAGTACTTC.

This chain links TRBV7-3 with TRBJ2-5; possibly TRBD2 for D (5 bases). The CDR3 totals 14 residues. In germline, CDR1 is SGHTA, CDR2 FQGTGA. Trimming took off 5 bases at V and 4 bases at J, with 14 bases between the two ends. As DNA, the CDR3 is TGTGCCAGCAGCCTCGGACTGGCGGGAGAGACCCAGTACTTC. Encoded protein: CASSLGLAGETQYF.

This rearrangement joins TRBV24-1 to TRBJ2-5; 7 nucleotides agree with TRBD1. This CDR3 comprises 16 residues. Trimming at V came to 1 base and at J to 2 bases, leaving 6 bases not matched to a gene. CDR1 is KGHDR, CDR2 SFDVKD, per germline. The CDR3, as DNA: TGTGCCACCAGTGATTTATCCCGGACAGGTCAAGAGACCCAGTACTTC. Translation gives CATSDLSRTGQETQYF.

A remark on this clonotype: One end of the junction fails to match germline, which may point to a read error. The J gene is TRBJ2-5, the V gene TRBV7-7; D is unresolved. CDR1 and CDR2 from the germline V gene are SSHAT and FNYEAQ (reference sequence). The CDR3 has 14 amino acids. This CDR3 reads CASSLAVTQETQYF. The CDR3 DNA reads as TGTGCTAGCAGCTTAGCAGTAACCCAAGAGACCCAGTACTTC.

V and J are TRBV5-8 and TRBJ1-1; no reliable D call. The CDR3 spans 14 residues. From germline, CDR1 is SGHTS and CDR2 YDEGEE. Trimming cost V 0 bases and J 4 bases, with 10 bases left between them. The CDR3 nucleotides read TGTGCCAGCAGCTTGGCTACACAAACCACTGAAGCTTTCTTT. Its protein is CASSLATQTTEAFF.

In the case of this clonotype: One end of the junction fails to match germline, which may point to a read error. The chain recombines TRBV6-1 with TRBJ2-3; D possibly corresponds to TRBD2 (6 bases). Germline V gives CDR1 MNHNS, CDR2 SASEGT. This CDR3 has 15 amino acids. The CDR3 coding sequence is TGTGCCAGCAGTGTGCTAGCGCCCAGCACGGATACGCAGTATTTT. Translated: CASSVLAPSTDTQYF.

J is TRBJ2-7 and V is TRBV6-1, with 8 bases aligning to TRBD2. Germline V gene lookup returns CDR1 MNHNS and CDR2 SASEGT. The CDR3 loop spans 13 amino acids. Trimming removed 7 bases from V and 5 bases from J; junction bases left unmatched: 7. The CDR3 loop reads CASTRGGHHEQYF. Here the CDR3 DNA reads TGTGCCAGCACCCGGGGGGGCCACCACGAGCAGTACTTC.

The chain uses TRBV27 and TRBJ2-6; 8 bases map to TRBD1. J was trimmed by 4 bases and V by 2 bases; bases with no gene match: 4. The CDR3 is 16 amino acids. Germline CDR1 reads MNHEY; CDR2 reads SMNVEV (reference sequence). As DNA, the CDR3 is TGTGCCAGCAGTTTAAGACAGGGGTGGGGGGCCAACGTCCTGACTTTC. Protein product: CASSLRQGWGANVLTF.

The J gene is TRBJ1-1, the V gene TRBV20-1; D is possibly TRBD1 (5 bases). V lost 3 bases and J lost 3, with 8 bases in between. In germline, CDR1 is DFQATT, CDR2 SNEGSKA (reference sequence). The CDR3 length is 12 residues. Written as DNA, the CDR3 is TGCAGTGCTAGGGGGCGGTACACTGAAGCTTTCTTT. It translates to CSARGRYTEAFF.

V is TRBV19 and J is TRBJ1-1; D gene uncertain. This CDR3 spans 16 amino acids. Per germline, CDR1 LNHDA and CDR2 SQIVND (reference sequence). The V end lost 6 bases, the J end lost 0 bases, and 17 bases lay between the germline ends. The chain's CDR3 is CASSFHYDLLNTEAFF. CDR3 nucleotides: TGTGCCAGTAGCTTCCACTACGATCTGCTGAACACTGAAGCTTTCTTT.

The chain uses TRBV20-1 and TRBJ2-2; TRBD2 agrees at 12 bases. J was trimmed by 5 bases and V by 4 bases; bases with no gene match: 5. Germline V CDR1 and CDR2: DFQATT, SNEGSKA (reference sequence). The CDR3 runs to 15 residues. The CDR3 protein is CSAMTSGSSTGELFF. The DNA of the CDR3 is TGCAGTGCTATGACTAGCGGGAGCAGTACCGGGGAGCTGTTTTTT.

The chain carries TRBV6-5 and TRBJ2-3; D might be TRBD2 (6 bases). Germline assignment: CDR1 MNHEY and CDR2 SVGAGI. V was pared by 4 bases and J by 0 bases, with 14 bases between. This CDR3 comprises 16 residues. CDR3 nucleotide sequence: TGTGCCAGCAGTTCCCGGGCAGGGAGGAGCACAGATACGCAGTATTTT. Translating gives CASSSRAGRSTDTQYF.

J is TRBJ1-1 and V is TRBV6-1, with D maybe TRBD1 (6 bases). CDR3 size: 14 residues. The germline gives CDR1 MNHNS, CDR2 SASEGT. V was shortened by 5 bases and J by 1 base, with 11 bases between the two germline ends. CDR3 protein: CASSRQVANTEAFF. The CDR3 region has the DNA TGTGCCAGCAGTAGACAGGTTGCGAACACTGAAGCTTTCTTT.

This rearrangement joins TRBV20-1 to TRBJ2-5; perhaps TRBD2 as D (6 bases). The germline V gene has CDR1 DFQATT and CDR2 SNEGSKA (reference sequence). Between the trimmed V and J ends, which lost 1 base and 3 bases, there was a span of 9 bases. The CDR3 is made up of 13 amino acids. In nucleotides, the CDR3 is TGCAGTGCTAGAGTGACGGGAGAAGAGACCCAGTACTTC. Its translation: CSARVTGEETQYF.

The gene calls are TRBV7-2 and TRBJ1-4, with D perhaps TRBD1 (5 bases). Trimming stripped 5 bases from V and 10 bases from J, with 20 bases between. The CDR3 is 15 amino acids. Germline V gene data show CDR1 as SGHTA and CDR2 as FQGNSA. Here the CDR3 reads CASSTLTGLGGKLFF. DNA of the CDR3: TGTGCCAGCAGCACCTTAACCGGCCTCGGGGGAAAACTGTTTTTT.

V usage is TRBV6-1 and J usage is TRBJ2-5; maybe TRBD1 (5 bases). This CDR3 contains 13 residues. Per the germline V gene, CDR1 is MNHNS and CDR2 is SASEGT. Trimming cost V 1 base and J 3 bases, with 6 bases left between them. The CDR3 spells CASSEGGKETQYF. DNA for the CDR3: TGTGCCAGCAGTGAAGGGGGCAAAGAGACCCAGTACTTC.

The chain carries TRBV7-2 and TRBJ2-3, with 7 bases matching TRBD1. V dropped 6 bases and J dropped 2; count of bases not matched to a gene: 5. Germline V gene sequence: CDR1 SGHTA, CDR2 FQGNSA. The CDR3 has 14 amino acids. The CDR3 region is CASRRDRNTDTQYF. The CDR3 nucleotides read TGTGCCAGCAGACGGGACAGAAACACAGATACGCAGTATTTT.

This chain uses TRBV6-2 or TRBV6-3 with TRBJ1-1; D is perhaps TRBD1 (6 bases). This CDR3 region has 16 residues. Per the germline V gene, CDR1 is MNHEY and CDR2 is SVGEGT. V was pared by 3 bases and J by 2 bases, with 16 bases between. CDR3 bases: TGTGCCAGCAGTTATGATAGTAAGGGGGTAAACACTGAAGCTTTCTTT. Translation: CASSYDSKGVNTEAFF.

This clonotype was recorded a few times. This chain links TRBV6-2 or TRBV6-3 with TRBJ2-2; D may correspond to TRBD1 or TRBD2 (5 bases each). The germline V and J ends were trimmed by 6 bases and 4 bases, with 15 bases remaining between them. The germline V gene has CDR1 MNHEY and CDR2 SVGEGT. The CDR3 has 15 residues. As DNA, the CDR3 is TGTGCCAGCAGGATGAGGTGGGACGGCACCGGGGAGCTGTTTTTT. Its translation is CASRMRWDGTGELFF.